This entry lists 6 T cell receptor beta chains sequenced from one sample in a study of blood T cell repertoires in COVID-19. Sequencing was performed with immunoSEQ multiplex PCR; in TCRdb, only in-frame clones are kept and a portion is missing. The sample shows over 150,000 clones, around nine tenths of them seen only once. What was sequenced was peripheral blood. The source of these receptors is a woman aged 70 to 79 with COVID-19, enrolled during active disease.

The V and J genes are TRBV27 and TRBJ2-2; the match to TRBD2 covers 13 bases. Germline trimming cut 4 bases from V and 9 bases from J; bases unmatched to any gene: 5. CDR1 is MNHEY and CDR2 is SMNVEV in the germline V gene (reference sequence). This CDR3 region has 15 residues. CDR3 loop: CASSSLGTSGRELFF. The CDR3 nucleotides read TGTGCCAGCAGTTCCTTGGGGACTAGCGGGAGGGAGCTGTTTTTT.

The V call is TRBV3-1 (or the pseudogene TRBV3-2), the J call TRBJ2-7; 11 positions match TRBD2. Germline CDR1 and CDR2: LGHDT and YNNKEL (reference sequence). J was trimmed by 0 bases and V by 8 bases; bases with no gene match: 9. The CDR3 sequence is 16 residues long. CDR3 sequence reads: CASRPYTSGSSYEQYF. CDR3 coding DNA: TGTGCCAGCCGACCATATACTAGCGGGAGCTCCTACGAGCAGTACTTC.

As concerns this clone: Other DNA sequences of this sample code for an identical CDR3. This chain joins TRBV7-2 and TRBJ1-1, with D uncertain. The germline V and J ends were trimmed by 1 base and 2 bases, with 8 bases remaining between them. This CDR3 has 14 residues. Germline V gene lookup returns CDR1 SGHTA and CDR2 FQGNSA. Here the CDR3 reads CASSLGQINTEAFF. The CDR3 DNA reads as TGTGCCAGCAGCTTAGGGCAGATTAACACTGAAGCTTTCTTT.

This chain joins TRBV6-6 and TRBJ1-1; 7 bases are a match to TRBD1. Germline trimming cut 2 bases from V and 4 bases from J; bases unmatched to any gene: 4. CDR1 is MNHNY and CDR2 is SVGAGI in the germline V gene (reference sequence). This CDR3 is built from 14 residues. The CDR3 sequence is CASSYPGQVTEAFF. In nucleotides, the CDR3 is TGTGCCAGCAGTTACCCTGGACAGGTCACTGAAGCTTTCTTT.

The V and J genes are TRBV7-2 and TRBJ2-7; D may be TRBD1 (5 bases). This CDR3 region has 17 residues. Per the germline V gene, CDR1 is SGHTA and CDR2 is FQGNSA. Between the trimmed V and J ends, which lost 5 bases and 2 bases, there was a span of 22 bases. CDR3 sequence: CASSPHIWAGITYEQYF. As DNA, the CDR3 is TGTGCCAGCAGCCCTCACATTTGGGCAGGGATTACCTACGAGCAGTACTTC.

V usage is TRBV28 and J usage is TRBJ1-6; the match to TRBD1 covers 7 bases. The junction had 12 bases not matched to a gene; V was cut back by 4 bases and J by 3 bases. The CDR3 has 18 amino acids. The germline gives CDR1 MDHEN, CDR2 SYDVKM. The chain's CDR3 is CASSSALDRSYYNSPLHF. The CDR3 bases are TGTGCCAGCAGTTCTGCCCTGGACAGGAGTTACTATAATTCACCCCTCCACTTT. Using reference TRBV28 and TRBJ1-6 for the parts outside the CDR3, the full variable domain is DVKVTQSSRYLVKRTGEKVFLECVQDMDHENMFWYRQDPGLGLRLIYFSYDVKMKEKGDIPEGYSVSREKKERFSLILESASTNQTSMYLCASSSALDRSYYNSPLHFGNGTRLTVT.